This TCR beta chain emerged from a study of cytomegalovirus exposure and HLA in healthy donors. The PCR ran on 60 Vbeta and 13 Jbeta primers. The repertoire was sequenced with immunoSEQ multiplex PCR; TCRdb's copy has only in-frame clones and lacks some. The sample gives more than 140,000 clones, roughly 64% of which show up once; around 2.9% is in the top ten. This clone has only a few counts. This receptor was taken from a woman younger than 45 in good health and CMV-seropositive. Material for sequencing was PBMCs.

CDR3 region: CASSWGTSGGAVGKNIQYF. CDR3 nucleotide sequence: TGTGCCAGCAGCTGGGGGACTAGCGGGGGGGCCGTTGGCAAAAACATTCAGTACTTC. The chain links TRBV7-9 to TRBJ2-4, with TRBD2 identical over 16 bases. The CDR3 covers 19 residues. Trimming cost V 4 bases and J 3 bases; bases outside gene matches: 9. Germline CDR1 SEHNR, CDR2 FQNEAQ (reference sequence).